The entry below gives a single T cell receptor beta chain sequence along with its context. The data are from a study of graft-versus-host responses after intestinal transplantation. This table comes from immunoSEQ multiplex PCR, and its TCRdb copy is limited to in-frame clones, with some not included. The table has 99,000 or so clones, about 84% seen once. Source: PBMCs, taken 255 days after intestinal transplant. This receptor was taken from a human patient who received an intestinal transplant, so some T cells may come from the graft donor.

The CDR3 spells CASSQAWGTGALLHF. The DNA for the CDR3 is TGTGCCAGCAGCCAAGCCTGGGGCACAGGGGCCCTTCTCCACTTT. This chain joins TRBV4-2 and TRBJ1-6; TRBD1 matches at 7 bases. The length of the CDR3 is 15 residues. Germline loops: CDR1 LGHNA, CDR2 YNFKEQ. V shed 1 base and J 16 bases; nucleotides not matched to a gene: 13.